This T cell receptor (beta chain) was obtained from a study of neoadjuvant anti-PD-1 for oral cavity cancer. Data came from immunoSEQ multiplex PCR; TCRdb stores just in-frame clones and leaves some out. The sample has approximately 74,000 clones; roughly four fifths are singletons. With V trimmed by 4 bases and J by 6 bases, 10 bases remained unmatched. This CDR3 comprises 16 residues. Germline CDR1 reads SNHLY; CDR2 reads FYNNEI. The sequence came from a person between 35 and 79 years old with oral cavity squamous cell carcinoma. The source was PBMCs, collected before nivolumab (anti-PD-1) treatment. The genes are TRBV2 and TRBJ2-3, with 10 nucleotides matching TRBD2. The CDR3, as DNA: TGTGCCAGCAGTGTCTTCACTAGCGGGGCAGGGGATACGCAGTATTTT. Protein product: CASSVFTSGAGDTQYF.